The 20 T cell receptor beta chains below come from one sample, sequenced in a study of response to subunit inactivated influenza vaccine. A single record per CDR3 protein comes from TCRdb applying MiXCR to the RT-PCR reads. Of around 570,000 distinct CDR3 sequences listed, 10% to 12% are singletons. This sample was shared with a second study, whose subject was T cells expressing NK-cell markers. That publication notes: The authors made TCR beta cDNA libraries by 5'RACE template switching. This switching added a universal primer site and UMIs.

The sample here was PBMCs from blood, taken on the day of vaccination. These receptors came from a man between 45 and 60 years old who received an inactivated influenza vaccine.

The chain has TRBV6-2 or TRBV6-3 and TRBJ2-7, with 8 bases fitting TRBD2. V was pared by 5 bases and J by 6 bases, with 12 bases of the junction left unmatched. Germline assignment: CDR1 MNHEY and CDR2 SVGEGT. CDR3 size: 15 residues. CDR3 in DNA: TGTGCCAGCAGTCGTCCGGGACTAGTCTCCCTCGAGCAGTACTTC. This codes for CASSRPGLVSLEQYF.

This chain connects TRBV11-2 to TRBJ2-1; TRBD1 is a possible D gene (6 bases). V dropped 5 bases and J dropped 6 bases, with 17 bases sitting between them. CDR1 and CDR2 from the germline V gene are SGHAT and FQNNGV. The CDR3 length is 15 residues. The CDR3 is CASSKDGTFINEQFF. Written as DNA, the CDR3 is TGTGCCAGCAGCAAAGACGGGACATTCATCAATGAGCAGTTCTTC.

This chain links TRBV14 with TRBJ2-3; possible D gene TRBD2, 6 bases. Trimming took off 3 bases at V and 2 bases at J, with 15 bases between the two ends. Germline CDR1 and CDR2: SGHDN and FVKESK. The CDR3 has 16 amino acids. The CDR3 DNA reads as TGTGCCAGCAGCCAGGCTCCGGGACTCCTCACAGATACGCAGTATTTT. Translation: CASSQAPGLLTDTQYF. Full variable domain (rest looked up from reference TRBV14 and TRBJ2-3): EAGVTQFPSHSVIEKGQTVTLRCDPISGHDNLYWYRRVMGKEIKFLLHFVKESKQDESGMPNNRFLAERTGGTYSTLKVQPAELEDSGVYFCASSQAPGLLTDTQYFGPGTRLTVL.

In this sample, this clonotype turned up many times. The gene calls are TRBV11-2 and TRBJ1-1; TRBD1 is a possible D gene (5 bases). Germline CDR1 is SGHAT and CDR2 is FQNNGV. V shed 1 base and J shed 4 bases, with 7 bases lying between them. The CDR3 loop spans 13 amino acids. CDR3 nucleotides: TGTGCCAGCAGCTTAGTCGGGGCCACTGAAGCTTTCTTT. Translation gives CASSLVGATEAFF. Together with reference TRBV11-2 and TRBJ1-1, the CDR3 gives the full variable domain: EAGVAQSPRYKIIEKRQSVAFWCNPISGHATLYWYQQILGQGPKLLIQFQNNGVVDDSQLPKDRFSAERLKGVDSTLKIQPAKLEDSAVYLCASSLVGATEAFFGQGTRLTVV.

This clonotype was observed many times. The J gene is TRBJ1-2, the V gene TRBV12-3 or TRBV12-4; D is ambiguous. This CDR3 comprises 14 residues. V lost 5 bases and J 4 bases, leaving 14 bases between the germline ends. The CDR3 bases are TGTGCCAGCAGTCCCAGTTCAGGTCCCTATGGCTACACCTTC. The encoded protein is CASSPSSGPYGYTF.

This clonotype has more than one count but fewer than ten. The chain carries TRBV10-3 and TRBJ1-5; 12 bases match TRBD1. The CDR3 extends over 17 amino acids. The V segment lost 4 bases and the J segment 5 bases; nucleotides outside the gene matches: 9. The germline V gene encodes CDR1 ENHRY and CDR2 SYGVKD. The CDR3 sequence is CAISAFAGTGGDQPQHF. The CDR3 DNA is TGTGCCATCAGTGCTTTTGCTGGGACAGGGGGCGATCAGCCCCAGCATTTT.

This chain connects TRBV5-1 to TRBJ1-3, with TRBD1 as a possible D gene (5 bases). This CDR3 spans 16 amino acids. The V end lost 4 bases, the J end lost 0 bases, and 14 bases lay between the germline ends. CDR1 and CDR2 (germline): SGHRS, YFSETQ. CDR3: CASSGGMANSGNTIYF. The CDR3 DNA is TGCGCCAGCAGCGGGGGGATGGCGAACTCTGGAAACACCATATATTTT.

This chain uses TRBV6-2 or TRBV6-3 with TRBJ2-1; TRBD2 agrees at 7 bases. This CDR3 contains 15 residues. V lost 6 bases and J lost 2; bases outside the gene matches: 7. CDR1 and CDR2 (germline): MNHEY, SVGEGT. CDR3 sequence: CASRKLARTYNEQFF. Here the CDR3 DNA reads TGTGCCAGCAGAAAACTAGCGCGAACCTACAATGAGCAGTTCTTC.

This clonotype was detected ten times or more. The chain couples TRBV7-9 to TRBJ1-4; no definite D call. CDR3 length equals 14 residues. Trimming left V 5 bases short and J 0 bases short, with 7 bases between. From germline, CDR1 is SEHNR and CDR2 FQNEAQ (reference sequence). The CDR3, as DNA: TGTGCCAGCAGCCCTACATCAACTAATGAAAAACTGTTTTTT. Translated: CASSPTSTNEKLFF.

There are a few counts of this clonotype. This CDR3 reads CASSPPGRLKNTEAFF. CDR3 DNA sequence: TGTGCCAGCAGTCCCCCCGGCAGGCTAAAGAACACTGAAGCTTTCTTT. The V and J genes are TRBV12-3 or TRBV12-4 and TRBJ1-1; D gene unclear. Trimming cost V 5 bases and J 1 base, with 17 bases left between them. CDR3 size: 16 residues.

This clonotype occurred a few times. The chain has TRBV7-2 and TRBJ1-5; D is undetermined. The CDR3 sequence is 14 residues long. V gave up 1 base and J gave up 5 bases, with 9 bases separating them. CDR1 and CDR2 (germline): SGHTA, FQGNSA. In DNA, the CDR3 is TGTGCCAGCAGCTTAGGGGTGGGCCATCAGCCCCAGCATTTT. This translates into CASSLGVGHQPQHF. Complete variable domain (other parts from reference TRBV7-2 and TRBJ1-5): GAGVSQSPSNKVTEKGKDVELRCDPISGHTALYWYRQSLGQGLEFLIYFQGNSAPDKSGLPSDRFSAERTGGSVSTLTIQRTQQEDSAVYLCASSLGVGHQPQHFGDGTRLSIL.

CDR3 loop: CASSLDPLAGRRENIQYF. The CDR3 DNA follows: TGTGCCAGCAGCTTAGATCCTCTAGCCGGGAGACGGGAAAACATTCAGTACTTC. V is TRBV11-2 and J is TRBJ2-4, with D perhaps TRBD2 (6 bases). Germline V lookup: CDR1 SGHAT, CDR2 FQNNGV. This CDR3 has 18 amino acids. V lost 0 bases, J lost 5 bases, and 20 bases lay in between.

The rearrangement uses TRBV24-1 and TRBJ2-1; D unclear. This CDR3 has 15 residues. CDR1 and CDR2 (germline): KGHDR, SFDVKD. Trimming pared 3 bases from V and 0 bases from J, leaving 8 bases between. DNA for the CDR3: TGTGCCACCAGTGATCCTTTGGTCTCCTACAATGAGCAGTTCTTC. It yields the protein CATSDPLVSYNEQFF.

This clonotype has only a few counts. The J gene is TRBJ2-2, the V gene TRBV9, with 14 positions matching TRBD2. CDR3 length equals 18 residues. From germline, CDR1 is SGDLS and CDR2 YYNGEE. The V gene end was trimmed by 4 bases and the J gene end by 1 base; junction bases not matched to a gene: 6. CDR3 region: CASSPGTSGGLNTGELFF. As DNA, the CDR3 is TGTGCCAGCAGCCCCGGGACTAGCGGGGGCCTGAACACCGGGGAGCTGTTTTTT.

The table lists this clonotype with a few counts. The CDR3 DNA is TGCAGTGCCCCCCCACTAGCGGCCCAATGGGATACGCAGTATTTT. As protein: CSAPPLAAQWDTQYF. This chain links TRBV20-1 with TRBJ2-3, with 8 nucleotides matching TRBD2. V was clipped by 6 bases and J by 6 bases; unmatched bases: 14. The CDR3 consists of 15 residues. CDR1 and CDR2 (germline): DFQATT, SNEGSKA (reference sequence).

The sample holds a few counts of this clonotype. This rearrangement joins TRBV27 to TRBJ2-1; D might be TRBD1 (5 bases). This CDR3 spans 15 amino acids. Trimming stripped 3 bases from V and 3 bases from J, with 12 bases between. Germline V gene lookup returns CDR1 MNHEY and CDR2 SMNVEV (reference sequence). The CDR3 loop reads CASSFGQPFYNEQFF. CDR3 bases: TGTGCCAGCAGTTTTGGACAACCCTTCTACAATGAGCAGTTCTTC.

V is TRBV6-1 and J is TRBJ1-2; 8 nucleotides align to TRBD1. The length of the CDR3 is 14 residues. The V gene end was trimmed by 7 bases and the J gene end by 7 bases; junction bases not matched to a gene: 11. The V gene's germline CDR1 is MNHNS and CDR2 SASEGT. For the CDR3, the DNA is TGTGCCAGCACGACGACAGGGGTTAACGGTGGCTACACCTTC. It yields the protein CASTTTGVNGGYTF.

In this sample, this clonotype turned up a few times. The chain uses TRBV30 and TRBJ2-7, with D possibly being TRBD1 or TRBD2 (5 bases each). The CDR3 contains 14 residues. The V and J ends lost 4 bases and 4 bases respectively, with 17 bases between them. Per the germline V gene, CDR1 is GTSNPN and CDR2 is SVGIG (reference sequence). Here the CDR3 DNA reads TGTGCCTGGACCAGAAGTTGGGGACCGTACGAGCAGTACTTC. It encodes CAWTRSWGPYEQYF.

The V gene is TRBV15, the J gene TRBJ2-1; TRBD2 aligns across 7 bases. J was trimmed by 8 bases and V by 0 bases; bases with no gene match: 13. The CDR3 contains 17 residues. Per the germline V gene, CDR1 is LNHNV and CDR2 is YYDKDF (reference sequence). The chain's CDR3 is CATSRERTSPSPHEQFF. The CDR3 DNA sequence: TGTGCCACCAGCAGAGAGCGGACTAGTCCCTCCCCCCATGAGCAGTTCTTC.

This rearrangement joins TRBV3-1 to TRBJ2-3; 11 nucleotides agree with TRBD2. Losses at the gene ends were 1 base for V and 2 bases for J; bases not matched to a gene: 8. This CDR3 has 18 amino acids. The germline gives CDR1 LGHDT, CDR2 YNNKEL (reference sequence). The CDR3 DNA reads as TGTGCCAGCAGCCAAGGGGGAGGACTAGCGGGCTACACAGATACGCAGTATTTT. It is translated as CASSQGGGLAGYTDTQYF.